The next 9 T cell receptor beta chains were all read from a single sample in a study of identical twins. TCRdb re-derived calls from the 5' RACE reads in MiXCR, one entry per CDR3 protein. This sample carries 350,000 to 450,000 distinct CDR3 sequences, 15% to 20% of them seen once, and the ten largest clones take approximately 12%. Sequencing input: naive T cells sorted from blood. These receptors were collected from a man aged 45-65 years in good health.

V gene TRBV18 combines with J gene TRBJ2-1, with TRBD1 as a possible D gene (5 bases). V was shortened by 1 base and J by 4 bases, with 14 bases between the two germline ends. The CDR3 contains 16 residues. The germline gives CDR1 KGHSH, CDR2 LQKENI. The CDR3 loop reads CASSPLQVMAYNEQFF. The CDR3 DNA reads as TGTGCCAGCTCACCACTACAGGTTATGGCTTACAATGAGCAGTTCTTC. The variable domain in full, completed from reference TRBV18 and TRBJ2-1, reads NAGVMQNPRHLVRRRGQEARLRCSPMKGHSHVYWYRQLPEEGLKFMVYLQKENIIDESGMPKERFSAEFPKEGPSILRIQQVVRGDSAAYFCASSPLQVMAYNEQFFGPGTRLTVL.

The chain combines TRBV5-1 with TRBJ2-5, with D perhaps matching TRBD1 or TRBD2 (5 bases each). This CDR3 spans 15 amino acids. CDR1 is SGHRS and CDR2 is YFSETQ in the germline V gene. V shed 4 bases and J shed 7 bases, with 20 bases lying between them. The chain's CDR3 is CASSGAPGRGLTQYF. For the CDR3, the DNA is TGCGCCAGCAGCGGGGCCCCAGGCCGCGGGTTGACCCAGTACTTC.

This clonotype turned up a few times. This chain connects TRBV5-1 to TRBJ1-5; D remains unclear. Germline lookup yields CDR1 SGHRS and CDR2 YFSETQ. Deletions cut 0 bases from V and 7 bases from J, with 8 bases between. The CDR3 covers 13 residues. The CDR3 reads CASSLDSGQPQHF. The DNA of the CDR3 is TGCGCCAGCAGCTTGGACAGCGGGCAGCCCCAGCATTTT.

The rearrangement links TRBV18 to TRBJ2-1, with D perhaps matching TRBD2 (8 bases). Germline CDR1 reads KGHSH; CDR2 reads LQKENI. This CDR3 contains 16 residues. The V end lost 2 bases, the J end lost 9 bases, and 20 bases lay between the germline ends. In nucleotides, the CDR3 is TGTGCCAGCTCACCAGATACGGGAGGGGGCAAGGGTGAGCAGTTCTTC. Translated: CASSPDTGGGKGEQFF.

Many counts were recorded for this clonotype. V and J are TRBV10-3 and TRBJ2-7, with 7 bases lining up with TRBD1. The trim removed 5 bases at V and 1 base at J, leaving 2 bases unmatched. The germline gives CDR1 ENHRY, CDR2 SYGVKD. The CDR3 consists of 13 residues. CDR3 sequence reads: CAISSGQSYEQYF. In DNA form, the CDR3 reads TGTGCCATCAGTTCGGGACAGTCCTACGAGCAGTACTTC.

This clonotype was seen at least ten times. The gene calls are TRBV10-3 and TRBJ2-7, with TRBD2 matching over 12 bases. This CDR3 is built from 16 residues. The junction had 11 bases not matched to a gene; V was cut back by 4 bases and J by 7 bases. CDR1 ENHRY and CDR2 SYGVKD come from the germline V gene. The CDR3 DNA is TGTGCCATCAGTGCGGCTAGCGGGAGGGCTATGGGGGAGCAGTACTTC. The encoded protein is CAISAASGRAMGEQYF.

The chain couples TRBV27 to TRBJ2-5; no clear D gene. The germline CDR1 and CDR2 sequences are MNHEY and SMNVEV (reference sequence). The germline V and J ends were trimmed by 3 bases and 3 bases, with 17 bases remaining between them. The CDR3 has 16 residues. DNA for the CDR3: TGTGCCAGCAGTTTTAAGGGCTGGCGGAGAAAAGAGACCCAGTACTTC. Translation gives CASSFKGWRRKETQYF.

Details on this clonotype: With a much larger clone just one base away, this may be a read error. This sequence joins TRBV4-3 and TRBJ2-7; 12 bases fit TRBD2. CDR3 length: 15 amino acids. The V and J ends lost 0 bases and 3 bases, in that order; junction bases with no gene match: 0. From germline, CDR1 is LGHNA and CDR2 YSLEER. CDR3 protein: CASSQETSGSYEQYF. As DNA, the CDR3 is TGCGCCAGCAGCCAAGAGACTAGCGGGAGCTACGAGCAGTACTTC.

At least ten counts were recorded for this clonotype. The chain employs TRBV20-1 and TRBJ1-5, with TRBD1 matching over 7 bases. V was clipped by 5 bases and J by 4 bases; unmatched bases: 11. Germline V gene lookup returns CDR1 DFQATT and CDR2 SNEGSKA (reference sequence). This CDR3 contains 15 residues. CDR3 bases: TGCAGTGCTCCACTGTCCCAGGGGGGTAATCAGCCCCAGCATTTT. As protein: CSAPLSQGGNQPQHF.